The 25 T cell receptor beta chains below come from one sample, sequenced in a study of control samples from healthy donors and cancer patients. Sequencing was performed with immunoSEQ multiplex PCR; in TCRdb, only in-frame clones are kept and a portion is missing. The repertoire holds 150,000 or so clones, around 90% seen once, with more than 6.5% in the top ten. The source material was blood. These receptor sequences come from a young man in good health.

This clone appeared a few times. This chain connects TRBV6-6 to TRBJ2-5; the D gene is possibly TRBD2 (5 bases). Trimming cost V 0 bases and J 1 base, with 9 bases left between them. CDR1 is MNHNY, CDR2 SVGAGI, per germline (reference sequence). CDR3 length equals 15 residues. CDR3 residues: CASSYSRATQETQYF. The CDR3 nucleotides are TGTGCCAGCAGTTACTCGAGGGCAACCCAAGAGACCCAGTACTTC.

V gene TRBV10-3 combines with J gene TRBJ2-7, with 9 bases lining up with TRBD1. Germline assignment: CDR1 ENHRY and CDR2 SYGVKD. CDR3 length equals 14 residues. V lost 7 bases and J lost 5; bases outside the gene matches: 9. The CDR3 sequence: CAINRGLGEDEQYF. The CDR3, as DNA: TGTGCCATCAACAGGGGGCTGGGGGAAGACGAGCAGTACTTC.

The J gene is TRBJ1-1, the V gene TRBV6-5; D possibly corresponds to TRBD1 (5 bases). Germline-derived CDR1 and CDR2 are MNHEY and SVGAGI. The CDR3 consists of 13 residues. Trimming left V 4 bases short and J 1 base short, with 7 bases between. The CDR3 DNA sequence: TGTGCCAGCAGTTGGGGACGGAACACTGAAGCTTTCTTT. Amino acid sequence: CASSWGRNTEAFF.

The CDR3 DNA sequence: TGTGCCAGCTCACCACAGGTCCCAGGAGCTAATGAAAAACTGTTTTTT. As protein: CASSPQVPGANEKLFF. The rearrangement uses TRBV18 and TRBJ1-4; no reliable D call. V lost 1 base to trimming and J lost 3 bases, with 12 bases between them. The length of the CDR3 is 16 residues. Germline CDR1 KGHSH, CDR2 LQKENI.

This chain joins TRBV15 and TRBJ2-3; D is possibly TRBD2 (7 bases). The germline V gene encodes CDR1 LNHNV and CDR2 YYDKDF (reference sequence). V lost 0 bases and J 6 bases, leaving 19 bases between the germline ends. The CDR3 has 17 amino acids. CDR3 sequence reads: CATSREFLGGGGDTQYF. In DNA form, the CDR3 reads TGTGCCACCAGCAGAGAGTTCCTAGGCGGGGGCGGGGATACGCAGTATTTT.

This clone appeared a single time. The CDR3 DNA reads as TGTGCCAGCAGTTTTGTGGGCTCAGCTAACTATGGCTACACCTTC. Translating gives CASSFVGSANYGYTF. This sequence joins TRBV27 and TRBJ1-2, with D unresolved. CDR1 MNHEY and CDR2 SMNVEV come from the germline V gene (reference sequence). V was clipped by 3 bases and J by 0 bases, with 11 bases between them. This CDR3 is built from 15 residues.

This CDR3 is CASSFGLRAGELFF. In DNA, the CDR3 is TGTGCCAGCAGCTTCGGCCTTCGCGCCGGGGAGCTGTTTTTT. The chain carries TRBV13 and TRBJ2-2; D is uncertain. This CDR3 contains 14 residues. Trimming removed 3 bases from V and 6 bases from J, with 11 bases in between. CDR1 and CDR2 (germline): PRHDT, FYEKMQ (reference sequence).

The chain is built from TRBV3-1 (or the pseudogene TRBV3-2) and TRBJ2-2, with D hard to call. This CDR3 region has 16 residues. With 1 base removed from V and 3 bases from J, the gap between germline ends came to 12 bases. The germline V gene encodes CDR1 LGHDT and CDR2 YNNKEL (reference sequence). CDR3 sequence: CASSQGVRYHTGELFF. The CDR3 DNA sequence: TGTGCCAGCAGCCAAGGAGTGAGGTACCACACCGGGGAGCTGTTTTTT.

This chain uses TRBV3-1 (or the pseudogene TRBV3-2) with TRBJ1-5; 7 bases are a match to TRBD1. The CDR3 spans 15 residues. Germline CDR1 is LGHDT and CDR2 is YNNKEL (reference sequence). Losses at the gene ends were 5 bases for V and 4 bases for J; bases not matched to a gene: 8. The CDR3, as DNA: TGTGCCAGCAGCAAGATAAGGGACAGTAATCAGCCCCAGCATTTT. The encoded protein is CASSKIRDSNQPQHF.

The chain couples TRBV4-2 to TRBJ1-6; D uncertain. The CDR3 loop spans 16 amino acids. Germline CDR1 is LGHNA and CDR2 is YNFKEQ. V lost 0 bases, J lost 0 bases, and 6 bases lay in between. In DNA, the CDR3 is TGTGCCAGCAGCCAAGAATGGTCCTCCTATAATTCACCCCTCCACTTT. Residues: CASSQEWSSYNSPLHF.

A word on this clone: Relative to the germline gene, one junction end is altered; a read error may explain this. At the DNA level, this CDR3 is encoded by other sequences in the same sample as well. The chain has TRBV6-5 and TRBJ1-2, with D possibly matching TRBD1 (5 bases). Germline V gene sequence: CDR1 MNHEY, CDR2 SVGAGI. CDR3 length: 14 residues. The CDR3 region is CASSLVREGGGYTF. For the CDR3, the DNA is TGTGCTAGCAGTTTGGTCAGGGAAGGAGGAGGCTACACCTTC.

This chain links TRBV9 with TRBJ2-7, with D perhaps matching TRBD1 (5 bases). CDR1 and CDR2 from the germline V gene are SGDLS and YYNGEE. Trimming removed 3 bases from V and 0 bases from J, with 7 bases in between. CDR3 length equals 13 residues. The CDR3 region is CASSGGSSYEQYF. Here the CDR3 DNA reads TGTGCCAGCAGCGGGGGCAGCTCCTACGAGCAGTACTTC.

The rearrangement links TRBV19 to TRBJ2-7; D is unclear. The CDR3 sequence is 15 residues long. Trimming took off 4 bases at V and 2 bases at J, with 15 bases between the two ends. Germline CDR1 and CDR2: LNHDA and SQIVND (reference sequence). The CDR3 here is CASSTPTASPYEQYF. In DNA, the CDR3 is TGTGCCAGTAGTACCCCGACCGCCTCCCCCTACGAGCAGTACTTC. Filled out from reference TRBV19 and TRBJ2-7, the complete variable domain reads DGGITQSPKYLFRKEGQNVTLSCEQNLNHDAMYWYRQDPGQGLRLIYYSQIVNDFQKGDIAEGYSVSREKKESFPLTVTSAQKNPTAFYLCASSTPTASPYEQYFGPGTRLTVT.

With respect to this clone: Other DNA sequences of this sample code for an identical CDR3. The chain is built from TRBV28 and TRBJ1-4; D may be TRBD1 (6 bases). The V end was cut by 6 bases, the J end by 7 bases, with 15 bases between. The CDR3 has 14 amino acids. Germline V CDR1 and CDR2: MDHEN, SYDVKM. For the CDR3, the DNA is TGTGCCAGCAGCTTACAGGGTGAAAGTGAAAAACTGTTTTTT. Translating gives CASSLQGESEKLFF. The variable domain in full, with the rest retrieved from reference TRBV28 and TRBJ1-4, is DVKVTQSSRYLVKRTGEKVFLECVQDMDHENMFWYRQDPGLGLRLIYFSYDVKMKEKGDIPEGYSVSREKKERFSLILESASTNQTSMYLCASSLQGESEKLFFGSGTQLSVL.

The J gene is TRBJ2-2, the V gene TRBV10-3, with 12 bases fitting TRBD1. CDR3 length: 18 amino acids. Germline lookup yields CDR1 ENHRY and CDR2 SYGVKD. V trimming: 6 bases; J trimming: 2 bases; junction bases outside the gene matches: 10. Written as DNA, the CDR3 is TGTGCCATCAGCATACCGGGACAGGGGGCGAGAAACACCGGGGAGCTGTTTTTT. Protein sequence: CAISIPGQGARNTGELFF.

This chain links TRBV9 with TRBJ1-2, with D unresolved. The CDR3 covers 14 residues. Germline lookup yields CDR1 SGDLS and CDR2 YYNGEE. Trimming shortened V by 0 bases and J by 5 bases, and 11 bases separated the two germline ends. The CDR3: CASSVDLDSYGYTF. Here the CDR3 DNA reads TGTGCCAGCAGCGTAGATCTGGACTCTTATGGCTACACCTTC.

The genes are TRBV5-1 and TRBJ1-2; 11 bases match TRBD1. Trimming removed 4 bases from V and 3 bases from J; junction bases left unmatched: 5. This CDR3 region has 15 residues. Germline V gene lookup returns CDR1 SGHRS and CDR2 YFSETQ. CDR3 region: CASSQGQGAYYGYTF. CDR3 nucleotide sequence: TGCGCCAGCAGCCAAGGACAGGGGGCTTACTATGGCTACACCTTC.

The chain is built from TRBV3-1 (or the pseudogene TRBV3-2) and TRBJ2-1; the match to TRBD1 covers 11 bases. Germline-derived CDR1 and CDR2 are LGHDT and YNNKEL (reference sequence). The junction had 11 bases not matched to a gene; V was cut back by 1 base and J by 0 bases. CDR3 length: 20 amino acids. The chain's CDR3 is CASSQVKDRGPSTSYNEQFF. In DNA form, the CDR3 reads TGTGCCAGCAGCCAAGTTAAGGACAGGGGGCCTTCAACCTCCTACAATGAGCAGTTCTTC.

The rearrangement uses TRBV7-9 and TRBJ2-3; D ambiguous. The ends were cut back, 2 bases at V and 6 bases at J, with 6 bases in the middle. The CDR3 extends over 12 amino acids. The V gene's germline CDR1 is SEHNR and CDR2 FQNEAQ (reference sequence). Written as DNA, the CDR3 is TGTGCCAGCAGCTTAATAGGGGATACGCAGTATTTT. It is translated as CASSLIGDTQYF.

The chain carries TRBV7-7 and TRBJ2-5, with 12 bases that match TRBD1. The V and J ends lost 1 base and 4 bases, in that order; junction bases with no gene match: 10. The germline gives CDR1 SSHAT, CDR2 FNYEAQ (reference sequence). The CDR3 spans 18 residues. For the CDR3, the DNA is TGTGCCAGCAGCTTAGGGTCGGGACAGGGGGCCCTTATAGAGACCCAGTACTTC. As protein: CASSLGSGQGALIETQYF.

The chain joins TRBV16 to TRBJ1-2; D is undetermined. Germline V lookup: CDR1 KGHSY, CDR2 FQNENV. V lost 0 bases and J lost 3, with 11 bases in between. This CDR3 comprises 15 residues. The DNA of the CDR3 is TGTGCCAGCAGCCAATCTCAGGTTGACGACTATGGCTACACCTTC. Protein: CASSQSQVDDYGYTF.

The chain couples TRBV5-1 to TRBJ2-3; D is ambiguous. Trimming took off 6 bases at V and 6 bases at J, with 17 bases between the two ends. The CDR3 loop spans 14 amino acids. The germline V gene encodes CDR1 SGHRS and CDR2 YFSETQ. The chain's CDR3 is CASMVVGAQDTQYF. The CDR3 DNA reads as TGCGCCAGCATGGTAGTCGGAGCTCAGGATACGCAGTATTTT.

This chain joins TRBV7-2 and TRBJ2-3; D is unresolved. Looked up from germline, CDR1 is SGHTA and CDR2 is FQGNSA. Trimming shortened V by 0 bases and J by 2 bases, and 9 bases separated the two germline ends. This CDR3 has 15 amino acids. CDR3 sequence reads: CASSLAELATDTQYF. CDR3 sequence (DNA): TGTGCCAGCAGCTTAGCGGAATTAGCCACAGATACGCAGTATTTT.

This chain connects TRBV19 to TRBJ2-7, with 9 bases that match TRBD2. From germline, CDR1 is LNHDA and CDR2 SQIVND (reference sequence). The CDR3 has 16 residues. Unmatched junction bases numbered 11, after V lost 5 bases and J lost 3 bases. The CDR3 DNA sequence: TGTGCCAGTAGTTCTGCCTTAGCGGGGGTCTACTACGAGCAGTACTTC. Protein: CASSSALAGVYYEQYF.

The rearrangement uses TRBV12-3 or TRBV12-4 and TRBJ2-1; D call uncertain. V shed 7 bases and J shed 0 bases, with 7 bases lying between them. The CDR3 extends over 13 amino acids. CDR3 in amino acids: CASTYSSYNEQFF. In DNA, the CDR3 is TGTGCCAGCACTTACAGCTCCTACAATGAGCAGTTCTTC.